The clone carrying this T cell receptor (beta chain) showed up just a few times. What it binds is not known. This record comes from a study of response to subunit inactivated influenza vaccine. General study points: Only a handful of new T cells, the authors suggested, are recruited with each seasonal influenza vaccination.

TCRdb re-analysed the RT-PCR reads in MiXCR, keeping a single row per CDR3 protein. The top ten clones hold roughly 11% of a sample with 500,000 to 750,000 distinct CDR3 sequences, 12% to 15% of them seen once. The CDR3 is 18 amino acids. V lost 4 bases and J lost 4; bases outside the gene matches: 12. Germline V gene data show CDR1 as SNHLY and CDR2 as FYNNEI. The source material was PBMCs from blood, sampled less than 13 days after vaccination. The chain combines TRBV2 with TRBJ2-1, with 11 bases lining up with TRBD2. This TCR derives from a man aged 50 or older who received an inactivated influenza vaccine. The CDR3 is CASSAGGTSGRFYNEQFF. The DNA for the CDR3 is TGTGCCAGCAGTGCTGGCGGGACTAGCGGACGATTTTACAATGAGCAGTTCTTC.